The rows below give T cell receptor beta chains drawn from one sample of a study of T-cell memory formation after mild COVID-19. TCRdb recomputed calls from the 5' RACE reads with MiXCR, one row per CDR3 protein. The table shows a few hundred thousand distinct CDR3 sequences, with about a sixth occurring only once. Sequenced sample: PBMCs or a T cell subset sorted from them (not recorded which). These receptors originate from a man between 18 and 29 years old who had mild COVID-19 (a few samples of this study predate the infection). Cell type and time point are not known. Each CDR3 is given with its conserved first and last residue. Fields, in order: J gene, V gene, clone size, D gene, CDR3 protein, CDR3 DNA. A D gene is named only where the DNA matches it firmly. Clone size appears in some rows only: once, few, many, or a class for an expanded clone.

>TRBJ1-1|TRBV29-1|few|.
CSVAAGNTEAFF
TGCAGCGTTGCTGCAGGGAACACTGAAGCTTTCTTT
>TRBJ1-4|TRBV2|few|.
CASVYQTRTNEKLFF
TGTGCCAGCGTCTACCAAACTAGGACTAATGAAAAACTGTTTTTT
>TRBJ2-4|TRBV20-1|many|TRBD2
CSVKRGEIDIQYF
TGCAGTGTAAAGCGGGGGGAGATTGACATTCAGTACTTC
>TRBJ1-3|TRBV25-1|.|.
CASWESFYSGNTIYF
TGTGCCAGCTGGGAATCTTTTTACTCTGGAAACACCATATATTTT
>TRBJ1-1|TRBV29-1|few|.
CSVEWGGGTEAFF
TGCAGCGTTGAGTGGGGAGGGGGCACTGAAGCTTTCTTT
>TRBJ1-3|TRBV13|.|TRBD1
CASSFGTGGSGNTIYF
TGTGCCAGCAGCTTCGGGACAGGGGGCTCTGGAAACACCATATATTTT
>TRBJ1-1|TRBV9|few|.
CASSVEGRKAFF
TGTGCCAGCAGCGTAGAGGGCAGGAAAGCTTTCTTT
>TRBJ2-7|TRBV4-2|few|.
CASSQGQVNEQYF
TGTGCCAGCAGCCAAGGGCAGGTAAACGAGCAGTACTTC
>TRBJ2-5|TRBV7-2|few|.
CASSASTFETQYF
TGTGCCAGCAGCGCATCAACTTTCGAGACCCAGTACTTC
>TRBJ2-3|TRBV5-1|many|TRBD2
CASSLSRLAGTDTQYF
TGCGCCAGCAGCTTGTCCCGACTAGCGGGCACAGATACGCAGTATTTT
>TRBJ2-2|TRBV3-1|.|TRBD2
CASSQVPGGDTGELFF
TGTGCCAGCAGCCAAGTTCCGGGGGGGGACACCGGGGAGCTGTTTTTT
>TRBJ2-2|TRBV5-1|.|.
CASSLDRKTGELFF
TGCGCCAGCAGCTTGGACAGGAAGACCGGGGAGCTGTTTTTT
>TRBJ2-3|TRBV7-6|few|.
CASSLKSGETSDTQYF
TGTGCCAGCAGCCTAAAAAGTGGAGAGACGTCGGATACGCAGTATTTT
>TRBJ2-5|TRBV4-1|.|.
CASSQGAGRTGTQYF
TGCGCCAGCAGCCAAGGCGCAGGACGTACAGGGACCCAGTACTTC
>TRBJ1-2|TRBV29-1|.|.
CSVPHPLYGYTF
TGCAGCGTTCCTCATCCCCTATATGGCTACACCTTC
>TRBJ1-1|TRBV6-5|many|.
CASSYSGTQNTEAFF
TGTGCCAGCAGTTACTCCGGGACACAGAACACTGAAGCTTTCTTT
>TRBJ2-5|TRBV4-1|.|TRBD2
CAGLRRGYQETQYF
TGCGCCGGCTTGCGGCGGGGGTACCAAGAGACCCAGTACTTC
>TRBJ2-5|TRBV28|few|.
CASRGLQETQYF
TGTGCCAGCCGGGGCCTTCAAGAGACCCAGTACTTC
>TRBJ2-4|TRBV21-1|few|.
CASTAGGPLAKNIQYF
TGTGCCAGCACAGCGGGGGGGCCCCTAGCCAAAAACATTCAGTACTTC
>TRBJ1-5|TRBV20-1|few|.
CRAGGAVQPQHF
TGCAGAGCGGGGGGGGCCGTTCAGCCCCAGCATTTT
>TRBJ2-1|TRBV5-1|few|TRBD2
CASSLGQGGSNEQFF
TGCGCCAGCAGCTTGGGCCAGGGAGGGAGCAATGAGCAGTTCTTC
>TRBJ2-4|TRBV11-2|few|.
CASSHPRAKNIQYF
TGTGCCAGCAGCCACCCGAGAGCCAAAAACATTCAGTACTTC
>TRBJ1-5|TRBV6-6|few|TRBD1
CASSQDRDNRPQHF
TGTGCCAGCAGCCAGGACAGGGACAATAGGCCCCAGCATTTT
>TRBJ2-4|TRBV9|many|TRBD1
CASSVASPHYIGTAVSIQYF
TGTGCCAGCAGCGTAGCATCACCGCACTACATTGGGACAGCCGTGAGCATTCAGTACTTC
>TRBJ2-3|TRBV28|.|TRBD2
CASTAGTSGGPDTQYF
TGTGCCAGCACCGCCGGGACTAGCGGGGGGCCAGATACGCAGTATTTT
>TRBJ2-1|TRBV5-1|.|.
CASSWGGQYNEQFF
TGCGCCAGCAGCTGGGGGGGACAGTACAATGAGCAGTTCTTC
>TRBJ1-2|TRBV12-3/TRBV12-4|once|.
CASRADSFSSYGYTF
TGTGCCAGCAGAGCCGACAGTTTCTCCTCTTATGGCTACACCTTC
>TRBJ2-1|TRBV5-1|.|.
CASSVGPPAGGAYNEQFF
TGCGCCAGCAGCGTCGGGCCCCCCGCGGGCGGGGCTTACAATGAGCAGTTCTTC
>TRBJ2-4|TRBV16|.|TRBD2
CASSQSLAGGNIQYF
TGTGCCAGCAGCCAATCGCTAGCGGGAGGGAACATTCAGTACTTC
>TRBJ1-1|TRBV4-3|.|.
CASSQEAARRGQAEAFF
TGCGCCAGCAGCCAAGAGGCTGCGAGAAGAGGGCAAGCTGAAGCTTTCTTT
>TRBJ1-1|TRBV6-2/TRBV6-3|.|.
CASSGDAYTEAFF
TGTGCCAGCTCGGGGGACGCTTACACTGAAGCTTTCTTT
>TRBJ2-3|TRBV11-2|few|.
CASSRTRGGTQYF
TGTGCCAGCAGCCGAACGCGCGGGGGCACGCAGTATTTT
>TRBJ2-3|TRBV27|.|TRBD2
CASMNGGIGPSTDTQYF
TGTGCCAGCATGAACGGGGGGATCGGGCCTAGCACAGATACGCAGTATTTT
>TRBJ1-6|TRBV7-2|.|.
CASTPGPRDGLNSPLHF
TGTGCCAGCACCCCAGGCCCTCGGGACGGATTGAATTCACCCCTCCACTTT
>TRBJ2-1|TRBV4-1|.|TRBD2
CASSQPGLSGGYNEQFF
TGCGCCAGCAGCCAGCCTGGGTTGAGCGGGGGGTACAATGAGCAGTTCTTC
>TRBJ2-3|TRBV4-3|few|.
CASSRMTRTDTQYF
TGCGCCAGCAGCCGCATGACTCGCACAGATACGCAGTATTTT
>TRBJ1-4|TRBV5-5|.|.
CASSTHFSRSLSEKLFF
TGTGCCAGCAGCACCCACTTTTCAAGGTCCCTTAGCGAAAAACTGTTTTTT